The next 3 T cell receptor beta chains were all read from a single sample in a study of cytomegalovirus exposure and HLA in healthy donors (dated by TCRdb to 2017 to 2019). Libraries came from the immunoSEQ multiplex PCR assay. For the multiplex PCR, a mixture combining 60 forward primers for TCR Vbeta segments and 13 reverse primers for TCR Jbeta segments was used. TCRdb holds this immuneACCESS table with in-frame rearrangements only. Some clones are missing; in checked studies, unresolved V genes explain under half, and the rest has no known cause. This sample is represented by 90,000 to 130,000 clones; around 83% of them were singletons. The top ten hold 22% of the sample. The sample taken for sequencing was PBMCs. All receptors derive from a man aged 30 to 45 in good health and CMV-seropositive.

The chain combines TRBV5-1 with TRBJ2-1; D is perhaps TRBD2 (5 bases). The CDR3 extends over 15 amino acids. Germline V lookup: CDR1 SGHRS, CDR2 YFSETQ. V was clipped by 4 bases and J by 7 bases, with 18 bases between them. CDR3 nucleotide sequence: TGCGCCAGCAGCCCCCCGGAGGAAAGACGGAATGAGCAGTTCTTC. It codes for CASSPPEERRNEQFF.

The V and J genes are TRBV11-2 and TRBJ2-5; the match to TRBD2 covers 13 bases. This CDR3 has 14 amino acids. V dropped 5 bases and J dropped 5; count of bases not matched to a gene: 2. Germline V gene data show CDR1 as SGHAT and CDR2 as FQNNGV. The CDR3 loop is CASSRGLAGETQYF. The CDR3 region has the DNA TGTGCCAGCAGCCGGGGACTAGCGGGGGAGACCCAGTACTTC.

This clone was picked up one time. V gene TRBV2 combines with J gene TRBJ2-5; D perhaps matches TRBD1 (6 bases). The CDR3 has 16 amino acids. V was shortened by 4 bases and J by 5 bases, with 20 bases between the two germline ends. Looked up from germline, CDR1 is SNHLY and CDR2 is FYNNEI. Here the CDR3 reads CASSGEGGRLRETQYF. The CDR3 region has the DNA TGTGCCAGCAGTGGGGAAGGGGGACGGCTCCGGGAGACCCAGTACTTC.